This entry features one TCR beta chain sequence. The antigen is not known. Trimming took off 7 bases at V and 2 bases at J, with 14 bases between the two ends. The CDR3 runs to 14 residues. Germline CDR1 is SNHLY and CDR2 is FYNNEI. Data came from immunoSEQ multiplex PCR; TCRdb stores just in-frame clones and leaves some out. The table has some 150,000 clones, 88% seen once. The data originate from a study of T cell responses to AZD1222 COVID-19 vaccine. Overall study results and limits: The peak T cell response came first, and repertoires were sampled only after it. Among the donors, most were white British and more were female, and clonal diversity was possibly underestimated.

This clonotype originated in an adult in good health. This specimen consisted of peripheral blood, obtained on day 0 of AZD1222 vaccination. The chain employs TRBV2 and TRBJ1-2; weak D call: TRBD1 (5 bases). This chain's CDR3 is CASKRGVTNYGYTF. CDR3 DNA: TGTGCCAGCAAACGAGGGGTAACCAACTATGGCTACACCTTC.